This T cell receptor (beta chain) was sequenced for a study of T cells after yellow fever vaccination. In the case of this clonotype: Its antigen is not identified.

MiXCR was run by TCRdb on the 5' RACE reads, yielding one entry per CDR3 protein. Of under 500,000 distinct CDR3 sequences listed, approximately 19% are singletons. CDR3 size: 12 residues. Germline CDR1 is SGHTA and CDR2 is FQGTGA. Trimming shortened V by 4 bases and J by 10 bases, and 11 bases separated the two germline ends. Findings and limits, study-wide: FACS-sorted repertoires could contain abundant clonotypes contaminating from the bulk population. A large majority of primary-vaccination clones showed up again after the booster (approximately 96% CD4, around 90% CD8).

The TCR comes from a man aged 18 to 29 who received the YFV17D yellow fever vaccine. The V call is TRBV7-3, the J call TRBJ2-1, with D perhaps matching TRBD1 (5 bases). Material: PBMCs, obtained before the yellow fever booster vaccination. CDR3 DNA sequence: TGTGCCAGCAGCTCCCCAGGGTACGAGCAGTTCTTC. It codes for CASSSPGYEQFF.